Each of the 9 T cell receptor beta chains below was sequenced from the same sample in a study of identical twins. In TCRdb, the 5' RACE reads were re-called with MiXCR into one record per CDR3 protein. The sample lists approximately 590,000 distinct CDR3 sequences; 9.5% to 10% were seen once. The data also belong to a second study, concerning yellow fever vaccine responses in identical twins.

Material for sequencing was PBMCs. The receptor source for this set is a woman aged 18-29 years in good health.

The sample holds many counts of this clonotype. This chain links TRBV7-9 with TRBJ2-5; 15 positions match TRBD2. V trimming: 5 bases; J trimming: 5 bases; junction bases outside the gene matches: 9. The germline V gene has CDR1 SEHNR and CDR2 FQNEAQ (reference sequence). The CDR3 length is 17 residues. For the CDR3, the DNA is TGTGCCAGCAGCCCAGGGACTAGCGGGGGGCAGGGCGAGACCCAGTACTTC. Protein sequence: CASSPGTSGGQGETQYF.

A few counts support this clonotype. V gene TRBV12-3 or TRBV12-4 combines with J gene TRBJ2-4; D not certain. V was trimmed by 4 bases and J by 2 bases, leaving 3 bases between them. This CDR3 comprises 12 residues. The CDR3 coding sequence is TGTGCCAGCAGTTCCACCAAAAACATTCAGTACTTC. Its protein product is CASSSTKNIQYF.

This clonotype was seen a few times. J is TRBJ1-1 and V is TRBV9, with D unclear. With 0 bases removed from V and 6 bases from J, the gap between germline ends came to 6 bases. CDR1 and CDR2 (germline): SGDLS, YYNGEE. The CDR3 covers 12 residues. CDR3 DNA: TGTGCCAGCAGCGTAGGTTCCTCTGAAGCTTTCTTT. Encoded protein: CASSVGSSEAFF. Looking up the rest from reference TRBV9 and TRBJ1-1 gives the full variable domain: DSGVTQTPKHLITATGQRVTLRCSPRSGDLSVYWYQQSLDQGLQFLIQYYNGEERAKGNILERFSAQQFPDLHSELNLSSLELGDSALYFCASSVGSSEAFFGQGTRLTVV.

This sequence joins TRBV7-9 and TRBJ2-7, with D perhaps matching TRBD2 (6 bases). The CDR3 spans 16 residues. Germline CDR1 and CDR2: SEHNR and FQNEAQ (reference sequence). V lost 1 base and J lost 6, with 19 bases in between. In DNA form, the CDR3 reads TGTGCCAGCAGCTTAGGAACTCTGGCGGGAAAAGTCGAGCAGTACTTC. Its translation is CASSLGTLAGKVEQYF.

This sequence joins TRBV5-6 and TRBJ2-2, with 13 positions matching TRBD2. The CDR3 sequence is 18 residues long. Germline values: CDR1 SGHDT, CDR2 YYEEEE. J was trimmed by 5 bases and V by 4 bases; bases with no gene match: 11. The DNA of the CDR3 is TGTGCCAGCAGCCTCCGAACTAGCGGGAGGGCAGGGACCGGGGAGCTGTTTTTT. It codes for CASSLRTSGRAGTGELFF.

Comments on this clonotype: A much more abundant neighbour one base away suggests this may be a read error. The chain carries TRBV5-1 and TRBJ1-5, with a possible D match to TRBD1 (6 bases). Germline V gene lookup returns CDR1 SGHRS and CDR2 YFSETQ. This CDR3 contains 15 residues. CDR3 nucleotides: TGCGCCAGCAGCTTCCTCGCAGGGGAAAATCAGACCCAGCATTTT. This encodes CASSFLAGENQTQHF.

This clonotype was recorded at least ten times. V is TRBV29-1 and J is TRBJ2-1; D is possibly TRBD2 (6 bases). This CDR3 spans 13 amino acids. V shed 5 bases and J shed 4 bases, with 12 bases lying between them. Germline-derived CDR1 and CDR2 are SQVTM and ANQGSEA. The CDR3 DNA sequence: TGCAGCGTTAGAACCGGGAGATACAATGAGCAGTTCTTC. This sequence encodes CSVRTGRYNEQFF.

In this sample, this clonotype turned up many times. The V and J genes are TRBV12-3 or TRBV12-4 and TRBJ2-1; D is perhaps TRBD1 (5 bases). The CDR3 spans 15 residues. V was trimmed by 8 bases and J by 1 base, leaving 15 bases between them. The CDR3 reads CASSMGQGSYNEQFF. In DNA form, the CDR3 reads TGTGCCAGCTCCATGGGGCAGGGATCCTACAATGAGCAGTTCTTC.

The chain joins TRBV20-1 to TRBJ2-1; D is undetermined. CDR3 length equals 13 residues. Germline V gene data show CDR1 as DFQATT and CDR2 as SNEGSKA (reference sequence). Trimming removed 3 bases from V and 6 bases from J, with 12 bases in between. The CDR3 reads CSASGRVINEQFF. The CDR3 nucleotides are TGCAGTGCTAGCGGTCGGGTAATCAATGAGCAGTTCTTC.